The present T cell receptor beta chain was sequenced within a study of early T cells in non-severe SARS-CoV-2 infection. Study-level points and caveats: VDJdb matching skewed toward anti-spike CD8 responses, missing private and CD4 specificities.

TCRdb re-called the 5' RACE reads through MiXCR, storing one row per CDR3 protein. Of around 66,000 distinct CDR3 sequences listed, around 5.7% are singletons. In the case of this clonotype: The antigen is unknown.

The CDR3 has 13 residues. CDR1 and CDR2 (germline): MNHEY, SMNVEV (reference sequence). With 2 bases removed from V and 0 bases from J, the gap between germline ends came to 5 bases. The gene calls are TRBV27 and TRBJ2-7; D remains ambiguous. The specimen was whole blood, collected at baseline. The clonotype was recovered from an adult who was a healthcare worker with PCR-confirmed SARS-CoV-2 infection or an uninfected control (not recorded which). The CDR3: CASSLDTSYEQYF. The CDR3 DNA is TGTGCCAGCAGTTTAGACACCTCCTACGAGCAGTACTTC.